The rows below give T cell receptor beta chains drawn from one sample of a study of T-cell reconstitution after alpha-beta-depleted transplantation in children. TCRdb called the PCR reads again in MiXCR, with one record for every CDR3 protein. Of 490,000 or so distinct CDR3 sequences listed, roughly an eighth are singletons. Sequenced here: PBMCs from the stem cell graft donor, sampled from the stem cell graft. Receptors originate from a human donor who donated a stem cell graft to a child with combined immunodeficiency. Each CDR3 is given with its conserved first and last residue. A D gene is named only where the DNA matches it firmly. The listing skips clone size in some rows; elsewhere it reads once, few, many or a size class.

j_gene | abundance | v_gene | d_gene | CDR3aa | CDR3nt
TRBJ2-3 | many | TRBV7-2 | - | CASSLARRTQYF | TGTGCCAGCAGCTTAGCAAGGAGGACGCAGTATTTT
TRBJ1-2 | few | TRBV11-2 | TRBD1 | CASSLELVSGTENYGYTF | TGTGCCAGCAGCTTAGAGTTAGTGTCCGGGACAGAGAACTATGGCTACACCTTC
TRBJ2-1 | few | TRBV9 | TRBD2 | CASSETGLAGDNEQFF | TGTGCCAGCAGCGAGACCGGACTAGCGGGGGACAATGAGCAGTTCTTC
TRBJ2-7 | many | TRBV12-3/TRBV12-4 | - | CASSVSSYEQYF | TGTGCCAGCAGTGTAAGCTCCTACGAGCAGTACTTC
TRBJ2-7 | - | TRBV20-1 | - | CSASSYQVSYEQYF | TGCAGTGCTAGCTCCTATCAGGTGTCCTACGAGCAGTACTTC
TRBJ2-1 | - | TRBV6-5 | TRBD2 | CASSQSYSGAWNEQFF | TGTGCCAGCAGTCAGAGCTATAGCGGGGCTTGGAATGAGCAGTTCTTC
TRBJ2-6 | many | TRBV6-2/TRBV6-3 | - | CASSYGSTASGANVLTF | TGTGCCAGCAGTTACGGGTCGACGGCCTCTGGGGCCAACGTCCTGACTTTC
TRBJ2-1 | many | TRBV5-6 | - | CASSFRDPPHNEQFF | TGTGCCAGCAGCTTCCGGGATCCACCCCACAATGAGCAGTTCTTC
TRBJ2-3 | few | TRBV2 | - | CASIKDPYGGDTQYF | TGTGCCAGCATTAAGGACCCTTATGGAGGAGATACGCAGTATTTT
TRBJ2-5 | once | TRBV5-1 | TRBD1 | CASSKTGWSETQYF | TGCGCCAGCAGCAAGACAGGGTGGAGTGAGACCCAGTACTTC
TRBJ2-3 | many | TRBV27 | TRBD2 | CASSLSTIAGFSADTQYF | TGTGCCAGCAGTTTATCCACCATAGCGGGGTTCTCCGCAGATACGCAGTATTTT
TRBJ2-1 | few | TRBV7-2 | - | CASSVEPNKYNEQFF | TGTGCCAGCAGCGTCGAACCAAATAAGTACAATGAGCAGTTCTTC
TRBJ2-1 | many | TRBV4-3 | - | CASSPSPQGLEQFF | TGCGCCAGCAGCCCATCTCCACAGGGTCTAGAGCAGTTCTTC
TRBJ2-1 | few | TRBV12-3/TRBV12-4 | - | CASSPTSAEQFF | TGTGCCAGCAGCCCGACATCTGCTGAGCAGTTCTTC
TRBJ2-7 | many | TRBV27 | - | CASGAGWTYEQYF | TGTGCCAGCGGGGCGGGGTGGACCTACGAGCAGTACTTC
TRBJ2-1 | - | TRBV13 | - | CASSSGASRDEQFF | TGTGCCAGCAGCTCCGGGGCCTCTCGGGATGAGCAGTTCTTC
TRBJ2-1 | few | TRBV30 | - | CAWSGGVDNEQFF | TGTGCCTGGAGTGGCGGGGTCGATAATGAGCAGTTCTTC
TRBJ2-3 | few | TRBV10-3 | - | CAMAGGVGTDTQYF | TGTGCCATGGCCGGAGGAGTCGGCACAGATACGCAGTATTTT
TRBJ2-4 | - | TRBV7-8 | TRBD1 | CASSLNRGQGNIQYF | TGTGCCAGCAGCTTAAATCGAGGACAGGGAAACATTCAGTACTTC
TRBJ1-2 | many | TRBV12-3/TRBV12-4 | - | CASSTEPRGPNYGYTF | TGTGCCAGCAGTACGGAGCCGCGGGGACCTAACTATGGCTACACCTTC
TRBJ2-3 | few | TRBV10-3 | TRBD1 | CAINQDRADTQYF | TGTGCCATCAATCAAGACAGGGCAGATACGCAGTATTTT
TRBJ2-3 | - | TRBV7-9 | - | CASSLGYAADTQYF | TGTGCCAGCAGCTTAGGGTACGCGGCCGATACGCAGTATTTT
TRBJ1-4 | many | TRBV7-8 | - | CASSQGRAHEKLFF | TGTGCCAGCAGCCAAGGGAGGGCCCATGAAAAACTGTTTTTT
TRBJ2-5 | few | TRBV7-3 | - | CASSLGSMPQETQYF | TGTGCCAGCAGCTTAGGATCAATGCCTCAAGAGACCCAGTACTTC
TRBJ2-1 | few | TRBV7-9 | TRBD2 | CASRSGTSGRRWHEQFF | TGTGCCAGCAGATCCGGGACTAGCGGGAGGAGGTGGCATGAGCAGTTCTTC
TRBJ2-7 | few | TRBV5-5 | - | CASRASVTPYEQYF | TGTGCCAGCAGAGCCTCCGTTACCCCCTACGAGCAGTACTTC
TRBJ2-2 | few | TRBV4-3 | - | CASSQETAANTGELFF | TGCGCCAGCAGCCAAGAGACGGCAGCGAACACCGGGGAGCTGTTTTTT
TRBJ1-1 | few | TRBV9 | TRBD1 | CASSATGVRGTEAFF | TGTGCCAGCAGCGCAACAGGGGTGAGGGGAACTGAAGCTTTCTTT
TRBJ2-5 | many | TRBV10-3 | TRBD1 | CAINRERTGGQETQYF | TGTGCCATTAATAGGGAACGGACAGGAGGCCAAGAGACCCAGTACTTC
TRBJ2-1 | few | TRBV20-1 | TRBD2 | CSASASGRPYNEQFF | TGCAGTGCTAGTGCTAGCGGGAGACCCTACAATGAGCAGTTCTTC
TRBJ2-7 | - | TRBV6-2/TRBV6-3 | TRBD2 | CASSNEGTIYEQYF | TGTGCCAGCAGTAACGAGGGGACTATCTACGAGCAGTACTTC
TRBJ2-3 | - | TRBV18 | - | CASSPTKERTSTDTQYF | TGTGCCAGCTCACCGACCAAGGAGAGGACTAGCACAGATACGCAGTATTTT
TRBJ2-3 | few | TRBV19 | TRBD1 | CASSKGQYTDTQYF | TGTGCCAGTAGCAAGGGACAGTACACAGATACGCAGTATTTT